Each of the 5 T cell receptor beta chains below was sequenced from the same sample in a study of OX40 agonist ivuxolimab in advanced cancers. The protocol was immunoSEQ multiplex PCR, while the TCRdb copy is restricted to in-frame clones and leaves out a portion. The sample lists almost 85,000 clones, approximately 86% occurring once. The sample consisted of CD4+ or CD8+ T cells sorted from blood, taken in a trial of the OX40 agonist ivuxolimab. These receptors all stem from an adult with an advanced solid tumor such as melanoma, head and neck, liver or kidney cancer.

This clone was detected once. The genes are TRBV11-1 and TRBJ2-7, with 9 bases that match TRBD1. Per the germline V gene, CDR1 is SGHAT and CDR2 is FQDESV (reference sequence). The CDR3 consists of 16 residues. Unmatched junction bases numbered 7, after V lost 1 base and J lost 3 bases. DNA for the CDR3: TGTGCCAGCAGCTTAGAGGCGGACAGGGGCGGCTACGAGCAGTACTTC. Translation: CASSLEADRGGYEQYF.

This chain joins TRBV5-1 and TRBJ2-5; 7 bases agree with TRBD2. The trim removed 1 base at V and 6 bases at J, leaving 6 bases unmatched. The CDR3 runs 14 residues. Germline V lookup: CDR1 SGHRS, CDR2 YFSETQ. The chain's CDR3 is CASSLTSGKKTQYF. The CDR3 coding sequence is TGCGCCAGCAGCTTGACGAGCGGGAAGAAGACCCAGTACTTC.

The sample holds one count of this clone. This chain connects TRBV7-2 to TRBJ1-2; D possibly corresponds to TRBD1 (6 bases). With 3 bases removed from V and 5 bases from J, the gap between germline ends came to 13 bases. The CDR3 has 14 residues. Germline V CDR1 and CDR2: SGHTA, FQGNSA. CDR3 DNA: TGTGCCAGCAGCTTGGCACAGGGCTGGTATGGCTACACCTTC. Translated, it gives CASSLAQGWYGYTF. The full variable domain, in which reference TRBV7-2 and TRBJ1-2 provide the parts outside the CDR3, is GAGVSQSPSNKVTEKGKDVELRCDPISGHTALYWYRQSLGQGLEFLIYFQGNSAPDKSGLPSDRFSAERTGGSVSTLTIQRTQQEDSAVYLCASSLAQGWYGYTFGSGTRLTVV.

This clone was counted between two and nine times. The CDR3 region has the DNA TGTGCCAGCAGCTCGACGGTTACCGCTGAAGCTTTCTTT. Translation gives CASSSTVTAEAFF. The chain combines TRBV7-6 with TRBJ1-1; D gene uncertain. CDR1 is SGHVS, CDR2 FNYEAQ, per germline. The CDR3 extends over 13 amino acids. The V and J ends lost 4 bases and 6 bases respectively, with 12 bases between them.

This clone appeared a single time. The DNA for the CDR3 is TGTGCCAGTAGAGGACAGGGTGGGGACTTAAACACTGAAGCTTTCTTT. Its translation: CASRGQGGDLNTEAFF. The rearrangement uses TRBV19 and TRBJ1-1, with 8 bases lining up with TRBD1. The germline V gene encodes CDR1 LNHDA and CDR2 SQIVND (reference sequence). V shed 6 bases and J 2 bases; nucleotides not matched to a gene: 11. CDR3 length: 16 amino acids.